This entry lists 27 T cell receptor beta chains sequenced from one sample in a study of CD8 T cells in ankylosing spondylitis. In TCRdb, the 5' RACE reads were re-called with MiXCR into one record per CDR3 protein. The table shows fewer than 250,000 distinct CDR3 sequences, with about 26% occurring only once. Sequencing used blood, either unsorted or a sorted T cell fraction (not recorded which). The receptors were gathered from a male donor with ankylosing spondylitis or in good health (not recorded which).

This rearrangement joins TRBV4-1 to TRBJ2-3; 7 bases agree with TRBD2. CDR1 is MGHRA, CDR2 YSYEKL, per germline. With V trimmed by 5 bases and J by 2 bases, 7 bases remained unmatched. This CDR3 has 15 residues. The CDR3 reads CASSSRAGDTDTQYF. In nucleotides, the CDR3 is TGCGCCAGCAGCTCGCGGGCGGGGGACACAGATACGCAGTATTTT.

This clonotype was seen a handful of times. V and J are TRBV20-1 and TRBJ2-7; D ambiguous. This CDR3 contains 12 residues. Germline CDR1 DFQATT, CDR2 SNEGSKA (reference sequence). Trimming shortened V by 4 bases and J by 2 bases, and 9 bases separated the two germline ends. The CDR3 coding sequence is TGCAGTGCTATAGACGTTCCCTACGAGCAGTACTTC. Its translation: CSAIDVPYEQYF.

This clonotype was detected many times. The chain is built from TRBV20-1 and TRBJ2-7; D unclear. The CDR3 runs to 13 residues. Germline values: CDR1 DFQATT, CDR2 SNEGSKA (reference sequence). The germline V and J ends were trimmed by 1 base and 6 bases, with 13 bases remaining between them. DNA of the CDR3: TGCAGTGCTAGAGCTGATAGGCGAGTCGAGCAGTACTTC. The encoded protein is CSARADRRVEQYF.

The chain uses TRBV20-1 and TRBJ2-3, with 8 bases identical to TRBD2. The CDR3 is made up of 14 amino acids. The ends lost 5 bases at V and 5 bases at J; junction bases unmatched: 9. Germline V CDR1 and CDR2: DFQATT, SNEGSKA (reference sequence). The CDR3 coding sequence is TGCAGTGCTGCCAGCCTAGCGGGTTTAGATACGCAGTATTTT. Its protein product is CSAASLAGLDTQYF.

This clonotype was seen at least ten times. Sequence at one end of the junction differs from germline and may be a read error. The chain carries TRBV19 and TRBJ2-1, with D possibly matching TRBD1 (6 bases). Germline loops: CDR1 LNHDA, CDR2 SQIVND (reference sequence). This CDR3 region has 12 residues. The CDR3 loop reads CPRGREIDEQFF. Here the CDR3 DNA reads TGTCCCAGGGGTAGGGAGATTGATGAGCAGTTCTTC. Supplemented by reference TRBV19 and TRBJ2-1, the full variable domain reads DGGITQSPKYLFRKEGQNVTLSCEQNLNHDAMYWYRQDPGQGLRLIYYSQIVNDFQKGDIAEGYSVSREKKESFPLTVTSAQKNPTAFYLCPRGREIDEQFFGPGTRLTVL.

The V and J genes are TRBV4-2 and TRBJ2-7; D call uncertain. The CDR3 runs 15 residues. Germline CDR1 and CDR2: LGHNA and YNFKEQ. Trimming stripped 4 bases from V and 2 bases from J, with 15 bases between. The CDR3 region has the DNA TGTGCCAGCAGCCCCCGTACTGGGCAAACCTACGAGCAGTACTTC. The encoded protein is CASSPRTGQTYEQYF.

This clonotype was recorded at least ten times. The rearrangement joins TRBV6-2 or TRBV6-3 to TRBJ2-3; D is unresolved. V was cut by 0 bases and J by 6 bases, with 10 bases left in between. Germline loops: CDR1 MNHEY, CDR2 SVGEGT. This CDR3 is built from 14 residues. In DNA, the CDR3 is TGTGCCAGCAGTTACTCGGCTACCCCGGATACGCAGTATTTT. Translating gives CASSYSATPDTQYF.

CDR3 sequence (DNA): TGCGCCAGCAGCCAAGACAGGACAGGGACAACCTACGAGCAGTACTTC. It specifies CASSQDRTGTTYEQYF. V usage is TRBV4-3 and J usage is TRBJ2-7; 8 positions agree with TRBD1. V lost 0 bases and J lost 2; bases outside the gene matches: 6. Germline loops: CDR1 LGHNA, CDR2 YSLEER. The CDR3 sequence is 16 residues long.

CDR3 in amino acids: CASSLVVLVRSTEAFF. CDR3 DNA sequence: TGTGCCAGCAGCTTGGTTGTCTTGGTTAGGAGTACTGAAGCTTTCTTT. V is TRBV5-8 and J is TRBJ1-1, with D uncertain. This CDR3 region has 16 residues. Between the trimmed V and J ends, which lost 0 bases and 5 bases, there was a span of 17 bases. In germline, CDR1 is SGHTS, CDR2 YDEGEE.

The rearrangement uses TRBV20-1 and TRBJ2-7, with unresolved D. This CDR3 is 15 amino acids long. CDR1 is DFQATT, CDR2 SNEGSKA, per germline (reference sequence). The V and J ends lost 3 bases and 3 bases respectively, with 18 bases between them. The CDR3 spells CSARGDTNRYYEQYF. In DNA, the CDR3 is TGCAGTGCTAGGGGTGACACCAATCGATACTACGAGCAGTACTTC.

Ten or more counts support this clonotype. V usage is TRBV29-1 and J usage is TRBJ2-5, with 8 bases identical to TRBD1. J lost 4 bases, V lost 5 bases, and 3 bases had no gene match. CDR1 and CDR2 from the germline V gene are SQVTM and ANQGSEA. The CDR3 extends over 12 amino acids. The CDR3 reads CSVTTGGETQYF. The CDR3, as DNA: TGCAGCGTTACAACAGGGGGAGAGACCCAGTACTTC.

The chain is built from TRBV12-3 or TRBV12-4 and TRBJ2-1; D unresolved. The CDR3 runs 12 residues. The V end lost 3 bases, the J end lost 12 bases, and 12 bases lay between the germline ends. The DNA of the CDR3 is TGTGCCAGCAGTTTCTCTGCAATGCTGCAGTTCTTC. Its translation: CASSFSAMLQFF.

Details on this clonotype: With a much larger clone just one base away, this may be a read error. V and J are TRBV7-2 and TRBJ1-2, with D unresolved. CDR3 length equals 15 residues. Germline V gene lookup returns CDR1 SGHTA and CDR2 FQGNSA. The CDR3 DNA reads as TGTGCCAGCAGCGAGGGTTCAGCAGCTAACTGTGGCTACACCTTC. As protein: CASSEGSAANCGYTF.

This clonotype was recorded many times. This chain uses TRBV5-1 with TRBJ1-1, with TRBD1 matching over 7 bases. From germline, CDR1 is SGHRS and CDR2 YFSETQ. This CDR3 is 15 amino acids long. V was clipped by 1 base and J by 0 bases; unmatched bases: 3. CDR3 loop: CASSLQGGLNTEAFF. For the CDR3, the DNA is TGCGCCAGCAGCTTGCAAGGGGGCCTGAACACTGAAGCTTTCTTT.

On this clonotype: Compared with germline, one end of the junction differs, possibly owing to a read error. The CDR3 sequence: CSSSYGRQGQTQYF. As DNA, the CDR3 is TGTTCCAGCAGTTACGGTCGGCAGGGTCAGACCCAGTACTTC. The gene calls are TRBV6-5 and TRBJ2-5; D might be TRBD1 (5 bases). Germline loops: CDR1 MNHEY, CDR2 SVGAGI. This CDR3 contains 14 residues.

This clonotype was counted at least ten times. V and J are TRBV5-1 and TRBJ2-7, with no clear D. This CDR3 is 16 amino acids long. Trimming stripped 0 bases from V and 0 bases from J, with 13 bases between. Germline CDR1 and CDR2: SGHRS and YFSETQ. CDR3 sequence (DNA): TGCGCCAGCAGCTTGGACCCCCGACCTAACTCCTACGAGCAGTACTTC. Its translation is CASSLDPRPNSYEQYF.

There are many counts of this clonotype. This chain connects TRBV27 to TRBJ2-2; a weak D match, TRBD2 (6 bases). V gave up 8 bases and J gave up 0 bases, with 10 bases separating them. The V gene's germline CDR1 is MNHEY and CDR2 SMNVEV (reference sequence). The CDR3 covers 14 residues. CDR3 loop: CASLARTNTGELFF. Here the CDR3 DNA reads TGTGCCAGCCTAGCGAGAACGAACACCGGGGAGCTGTTTTTT.

The chain is built from TRBV20-1 and TRBJ2-3; 7 bases agree with TRBD1. Germline V gives CDR1 DFQATT, CDR2 SNEGSKA (reference sequence). This CDR3 comprises 18 residues. V gave up 2 bases and J gave up 0 bases; unmatched junction bases: 14. CDR3 sequence (DNA): TGCAGTGCTAGATTCGTCAAGGGACAGCCTTATAGCACAGATACGCAGTATTTT. Translating it yields CSARFVKGQPYSTDTQYF.

This clonotype was seen only once. A much larger clone differs from this one at a single base, so this may be a read error. The chain carries TRBV7-3 and TRBJ2-3; D is perhaps TRBD2 (6 bases). The CDR3 extends over 15 amino acids. From germline, CDR1 is SGHTA and CDR2 FQGTGA. Trimming cost V 0 bases and J 0 bases, with 7 bases left between them. The CDR3 nucleotides are TGTGCCAGCAGCTTAACCGGGACTAGCACAGATACGCAGTATTTT. Translating gives CASSLTGTSTDTQYF. Full variable domain (rest looked up from reference TRBV7-3 and TRBJ2-3): GAGVSQTPSNKVTEKGKYVELRCDPISGHTALYWYRQSLGQGPEFLIYFQGTGAADDSGLPNDRFFAVRPEGSVSTLKIQRTERGDSAVYLCASSLTGTSTDTQYFGPGTRLTVL.

This clonotype was found a few times. This sequence joins TRBV5-1 and TRBJ2-7; D possibly corresponds to TRBD1 (6 bases). CDR3 size: 16 residues. V dropped 4 bases and J dropped 4 bases, with 21 bases sitting between them. Germline CDR1 is SGHRS and CDR2 is YFSETQ. The CDR3 is CASSHRGSRFMYEQYF. CDR3 bases: TGCGCCAGCAGCCATAGGGGGAGTCGGTTTATGTACGAGCAGTACTTC.

The V and J genes are TRBV10-3 and TRBJ2-5, with a tentative D call TRBD2 (6 bases). V lost 4 bases and J lost 3, with 15 bases in between. This CDR3 spans 15 amino acids. Germline V gene data show CDR1 as ENHRY and CDR2 as SYGVKD. The CDR3 sequence is CAISVGASDKETQYF. Here the CDR3 DNA reads TGTGCCATCAGTGTCGGTGCTAGCGATAAAGAGACCCAGTACTTC.

The chain recombines TRBV10-3 with TRBJ2-1, with unresolved D. This CDR3 has 14 amino acids. The germline CDR1 and CDR2 sequences are ENHRY and SYGVKD. V was pared by 4 bases and J by 4 bases, with 11 bases between. The CDR3 is CAISAAEFYNEQFF. In DNA form, the CDR3 reads TGTGCCATCAGTGCCGCGGAGTTTTACAATGAGCAGTTCTTC.

This clonotype showed up just a few times. The V gene is TRBV20-1, the J gene TRBJ2-3; TRBD2 aligns across 7 bases. The length of the CDR3 is 14 residues. With V trimmed by 4 bases and J by 0 bases, 4 bases remained unmatched. CDR1 and CDR2 (germline): DFQATT, SNEGSKA (reference sequence). As DNA, the CDR3 is TGCAGTGCTATCCCGACTAGCAGCACAGATACGCAGTATTTT. As protein: CSAIPTSSTDTQYF.

This clonotype appeared many times. The chain is built from TRBV7-2 and TRBJ2-5; D possibly corresponds to TRBD2 (5 bases). CDR1 and CDR2 (germline): SGHTA, FQGNSA. The V and J ends lost 2 bases and 4 bases respectively, with 14 bases between them. The length of the CDR3 is 15 residues. Here the CDR3 DNA reads TGTGCCAGCAGCTTAACTAGACTCGACGGAGAGACCCAGTACTTC. This codes for CASSLTRLDGETQYF.

V gene TRBV4-3 combines with J gene TRBJ2-3, with 9 bases matching TRBD2. V shed 1 base, J shed 3 bases, and the junction held 8 bases outside the gene matches. CDR1 is LGHNA, CDR2 YSLEER, per germline. This CDR3 region has 17 residues. The DNA for the CDR3 is TGCGCCAGCAGCCAAGCGATTAGCGGGAGATCGACAGATACGCAGTATTTT. Translation gives CASSQAISGRSTDTQYF.

At least ten counts were recorded for this clonotype. The chain recombines TRBV6-2 or TRBV6-3 with TRBJ2-1, with D maybe TRBD2 (6 bases). Germline assignment: CDR1 MNHEY and CDR2 SVGEGT. Trimming cost V 6 bases and J 3 bases, with 9 bases left between them. There are 13 residues in the CDR3. DNA of the CDR3: TGTGCCAGCAGCCAGGGACTCTACAATGAGCAGTTCTTC. Translation: CASSQGLYNEQFF.

This clonotype was seen ten or more times. This chain connects TRBV7-2 to TRBJ2-7, with unresolved D. V was trimmed by 1 base and J by 4 bases, leaving 8 bases between them. The CDR3 runs 13 residues. CDR1 is SGHTA, CDR2 FQGNSA, per germline. The CDR3 protein is CASSLGSGYEQYF. DNA for the CDR3: TGTGCCAGCAGCTTAGGGTCTGGGTACGAGCAGTACTTC.